The clone carrying this T cell receptor beta chain has more than one count but fewer than ten. What it binds is not known. The sample belongs to a study of T-cell memory formation after mild COVID-19. Each CDR3 protein gets one entry after TCRdb re-called the 5' RACE reads with MiXCR. The sample shows fewer than 700,000 distinct CDR3 sequences, about 22% of them seen only once. Study-wide results and caveats: Second-wave clones with a day 37 peak had unconfirmed SARS-CoV-2 specificity.

The CDR3 length is 16 residues. The trim removed 3 bases at V and 4 bases at J, leaving 3 bases unmatched. Germline V gives CDR1 MGHDK, CDR2 SYGVNS. The source is an adult woman who had mild COVID-19 (a few samples of this study predate the infection). Cell type and time point are not known. The specimen sequenced was PBMCs or a T cell subset sorted from them (not recorded which). This rearrangement joins TRBV25-1 to TRBJ2-3, with 14 bases aligning to TRBD2. CDR3 sequence: CASSDPTSGGADTQYF. The CDR3 DNA is TGTGCCAGCAGTGACCCGACTAGCGGGGGGGCAGATACGCAGTATTTT.